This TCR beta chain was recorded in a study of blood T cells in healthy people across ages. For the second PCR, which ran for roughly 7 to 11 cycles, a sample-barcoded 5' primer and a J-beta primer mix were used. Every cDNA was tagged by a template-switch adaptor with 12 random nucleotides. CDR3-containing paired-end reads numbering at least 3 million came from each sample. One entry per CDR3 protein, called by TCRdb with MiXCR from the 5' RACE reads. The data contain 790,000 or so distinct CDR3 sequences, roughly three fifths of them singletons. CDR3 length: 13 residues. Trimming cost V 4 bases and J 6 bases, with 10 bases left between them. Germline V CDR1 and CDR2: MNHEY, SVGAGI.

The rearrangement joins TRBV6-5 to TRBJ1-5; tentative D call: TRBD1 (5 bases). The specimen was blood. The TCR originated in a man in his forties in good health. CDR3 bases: TGTGCCAGCAGTTGGCGGGACGGTCAGCCCCAGCATTTT. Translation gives CASSWRDGQPQHF.